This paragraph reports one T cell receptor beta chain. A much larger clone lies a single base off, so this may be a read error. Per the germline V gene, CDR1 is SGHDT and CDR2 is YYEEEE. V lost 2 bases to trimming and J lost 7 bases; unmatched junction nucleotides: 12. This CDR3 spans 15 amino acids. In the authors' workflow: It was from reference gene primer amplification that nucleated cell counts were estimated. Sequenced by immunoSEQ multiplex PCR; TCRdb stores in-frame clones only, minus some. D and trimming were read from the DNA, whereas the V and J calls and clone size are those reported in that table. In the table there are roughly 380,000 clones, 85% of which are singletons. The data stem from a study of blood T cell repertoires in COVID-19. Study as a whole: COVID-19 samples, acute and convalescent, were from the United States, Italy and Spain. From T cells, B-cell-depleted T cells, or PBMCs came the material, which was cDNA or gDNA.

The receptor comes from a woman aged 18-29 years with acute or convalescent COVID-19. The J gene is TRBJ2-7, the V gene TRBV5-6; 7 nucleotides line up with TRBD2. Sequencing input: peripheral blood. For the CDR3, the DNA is TGTGCCAGCAGCTTAGGGACTATAAAAGCGGGAGAGCAGTACTTC. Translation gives CASSLGTIKAGEQYF.